This TCR beta chain was profiled in a study of identical twins. Study results and caveats: In drawing conclusions, the study used cross-sectional statistical analysis and did not follow the same donors. With monozygotic twins, out-of-frame TCR alpha sharing exceeded what models estimated.

cDNA molecules carried unique molecular identifiers, and template switching added a universal primer site. TCRdb recomputed calls from the 5' RACE reads with MiXCR, one row per CDR3 protein. The sample shows about 150,000 distinct CDR3 sequences, roughly 3.3% of them seen only once. Worth noting for this clonotype: Its specificity is not known.

The CDR3 totals 13 residues. V was clipped by 7 bases and J by 7 bases, with 16 bases between them. Germline values: CDR1 MNHEY, CDR2 SVGEGT. Every sampled donor was Caucasian and healthy. This chain connects TRBV6-2 or TRBV6-3 to TRBJ1-2, with D tentatively TRBD1 (6 bases). The receptor was derived from a man between 18 and 29 years old in good health. The specimen was memory T cells sorted from blood. The CDR3 reads CASTYTTGIGYTF. DNA of the CDR3: TGTGCCAGCACCTACACCACAGGGATTGGCTACACCTTC.